The 20 T cell receptor beta chains reported below all come from one sample, sequenced in a study of CD8 T cells in Susac syndrome. The RNA input was roughly 0.45 to 1 ug, and it was reverse transcribed with random hexamers. One entry per CDR3 protein, called by TCRdb with MiXCR from the immunoSEQ multiplex PCR reads. The repertoire holds tens of thousands of distinct CDR3 sequences, with 96% as singletons. What was sequenced was CD4+ T cells from PBMCs. The receptors here all came from a human donor with multiple sclerosis.

This clonotype was recorded once. The rearrangement joins TRBV7-9 to TRBJ1-5; D remains unclear. V shed 1 base and J shed 2 bases, with 6 bases lying between them. The CDR3 consists of 14 residues. Germline CDR1 SEHNR, CDR2 FQNEAQ (reference sequence). The CDR3 region has the DNA TGTGCCAGCAGCTTAGACGGCCGCAATCAGCCCCAGCATTTT. The encoded protein is CASSLDGRNQPQHF.

V usage is TRBV18 and J usage is TRBJ2-1; no firm D call. The germline CDR1 and CDR2 sequences are KGHSH and LQKENI. V dropped 2 bases and J dropped 0 bases, with 14 bases sitting between them. The CDR3 contains 17 residues. The CDR3 reads CASSPFQMDSSYNEQFF. The DNA for the CDR3 is TGTGCCAGCTCACCATTTCAAATGGATTCCTCCTACAATGAGCAGTTCTTC. Filled out from reference TRBV18 and TRBJ2-1, the complete variable domain reads NAGVMQNPRHLVRRRGQEARLRCSPMKGHSHVYWYRQLPEEGLKFMVYLQKENIIDESGMPKERFSAEFPKEGPSILRIQQVVRGDSAAYFCASSPFQMDSSYNEQFFGPGTRLTVL.

The rearrangement joins TRBV2 to TRBJ2-5, with D perhaps given as TRBD1 or TRBD2 (5 bases each). The CDR3 runs 15 residues. The V gene lost 8 bases and the J gene lost 2 bases, with 18 bases spanning the gap. Germline values: CDR1 SNHLY, CDR2 FYNNEI. In DNA, the CDR3 is TGTGCCAGCGGCCGGGACGGAACACCTCAAGAGACCCAGTACTTC. Protein sequence: CASGRDGTPQETQYF.

This sequence joins TRBV3-1 and TRBJ2-7, with D maybe TRBD1 (5 bases). V lost 1 base, J lost 3 bases, and 13 bases lay in between. The CDR3 is made up of 15 amino acids. Germline V lookup: CDR1 LGHDT, CDR2 YNNKEL (reference sequence). CDR3 sequence reads: CASSQASGPSYEQYF. CDR3 nucleotide sequence: TGTGCCAGCAGCCAAGCGTCAGGGCCCAGCTACGAGCAGTACTTC.

This chain joins TRBV11-1 and TRBJ2-1, with D possibly TRBD1 on 5 matching bases. Deletions cut 3 bases from V and 0 bases from J, with 9 bases between. Looked up from germline, CDR1 is SGHAT and CDR2 is FQDESV (reference sequence). The CDR3 loop spans 15 amino acids. CDR3 sequence reads: CASSFERGSYNEQFF. The DNA for the CDR3 is TGTGCCAGCAGCTTCGAAAGGGGCTCCTACAATGAGCAGTTCTTC.

V and J are TRBV12-3 or TRBV12-4 and TRBJ1-5; 8 positions match TRBD1. This CDR3 region has 15 residues. J lost 2 bases, V lost 4 bases, and 4 bases had no gene match. CDR3 residues: CASSSTGEGNQPQHF. Here the CDR3 DNA reads TGTGCCAGCAGTTCGACAGGGGAAGGCAATCAGCCCCAGCATTTT.

This chain's CDR3 is CASSGTSPEQYF. DNA for the CDR3: TGCGCCAGCAGTGGGACCTCGCCCGAGCAGTACTTC. The J gene is TRBJ2-7, the V gene TRBV10-2; D call uncertain. Germline-derived CDR1 and CDR2 are WSHSY and SAAADI. The V end was cut by 4 bases, the J end by 6 bases, with 10 bases between. The CDR3 length is 12 residues.

The V gene is TRBV20-1, the J gene TRBJ2-5, with D perhaps matching TRBD2 (5 bases). CDR1 is DFQATT, CDR2 SNEGSKA, per germline (reference sequence). The V and J ends lost 7 bases and 1 base respectively, with 19 bases between them. This CDR3 spans 15 amino acids. The CDR3 is CSVSSGFQIQETQYF. The CDR3 region has the DNA TGCAGTGTTAGCTCGGGGTTCCAGATCCAAGAGACCCAGTACTTC.

The CDR3 region is CAWSTGGRGYTF. The CDR3 DNA follows: TGTGCCTGGAGTACCGGGGGGAGAGGCTACACCTTC. V usage is TRBV30 and J usage is TRBJ1-2; a possible D gene is TRBD1 (5 bases). Trimming cost V 2 bases and J 8 bases, with 12 bases left between them. There are 12 residues in the CDR3. CDR1 is GTSNPN and CDR2 is SVGIG in the germline V gene (reference sequence).

The chain joins TRBV11-2 to TRBJ2-1; 8 bases are shared with TRBD2. From germline, CDR1 is SGHAT and CDR2 FQNNGV. This CDR3 has 14 amino acids. J lost 8 bases, V lost 1 base, and 4 bases had no gene match. Here the CDR3 reads CASSLGLAGDEQFF. DNA of the CDR3: TGTGCCAGCAGCTTAGGGCTAGCGGGCGATGAGCAGTTCTTC.

This chain joins TRBV11-2 and TRBJ2-3, with TRBD2 as a possible D gene (6 bases). Per the germline V gene, CDR1 is SGHAT and CDR2 is FQNNGV. The CDR3 covers 12 residues. The DNA of the CDR3 is TGTGCGGTTGGGGGACTCACAGATACGCAGTATTTT. It encodes CAVGGLTDTQYF.

This clonotype was seen a single time. The rearrangement links TRBV28 to TRBJ1-6, with D possibly TRBD1 on 5 matching bases. CDR1 MDHEN and CDR2 SYDVKM come from the germline V gene. V gave up 4 bases and J gave up 14 bases, with 24 bases separating them. The CDR3 length is 16 residues. CDR3 amino acids: CASSSPGLSMGVTLHF. The CDR3, as DNA: TGTGCCAGCAGTTCCCCCGGACTCTCGATGGGGGTCACCCTCCACTTT.

V is TRBV7-9 and J is TRBJ1-2; the D is unclear. Trimming removed 5 bases at V and 4 bases at J, with 8 bases between. The length of the CDR3 is 12 residues. Germline lookup yields CDR1 SEHNR and CDR2 FQNEAQ (reference sequence). The CDR3 DNA follows: TGTGCCAGCAGCCTAGACCGCTATGGCTACACCTTC. It translates to CASSLDRYGYTF.

The J gene is TRBJ2-7, the V gene TRBV30; 8 nucleotides align to TRBD1. Germline assignment: CDR1 GTSNPN and CDR2 SVGIG (reference sequence). Losses at the gene ends were 4 bases for V and 1 base for J; bases not matched to a gene: 3. The CDR3 covers 13 residues. The chain's CDR3 is CAWTRQGSYEQYF. CDR3 DNA: TGTGCCTGGACAAGACAGGGGTCCTACGAGCAGTACTTC.

This chain uses TRBV30 with TRBJ2-1; possibly TRBD2 for D (5 bases). This CDR3 region has 13 residues. Germline V gene lookup returns CDR1 GTSNPN and CDR2 SVGIG (reference sequence). The V gene lost 7 bases and the J gene lost 7 bases, with 17 bases spanning the gap. The CDR3 nucleotides read TGTGCCTCCTCTCGGGATTCGGGGAATGAGCAGTTCTTC. Protein product: CASSRDSGNEQFF. Full variable domain (missing parts from reference TRBV30 and TRBJ2-1): SQTIHQWPATLVQPVGSPLSLECTVEGTSNPNLYWYRQAAGRGLQLLFYSVGIGQISSEVPQNLSASRPQDRQFILSSKKLLLSDSGFYLCASSRDSGNEQFFGPGTRLTVL.

Comments on this clonotype: The junction and the germline gene differ at one end; a read error may be behind it. The chain is built from TRBV7-9 and TRBJ2-1; D assignment may be TRBD1 or TRBD2 (6 bases each). The CDR3 is 14 residues long. CDR1 and CDR2 (germline): SEHNR, FQNEAQ (reference sequence). The DNA for the CDR3 is TGTGCCAGCCGGAGGGGGGCTCTCTACAATGAGCAATTCTTC. Translation: CASRRGALYNEQFF.

J is TRBJ2-3 and V is TRBV11-3, with TRBD2 identical over 8 bases. The CDR3 has 14 residues. CDR1 SGHNT and CDR2 YENEEA come from the germline V gene. V gave up 3 bases and J gave up 1 base; unmatched junction bases: 0. The CDR3 protein is CASSLTSGTDTQYF. DNA for the CDR3: TGTGCCAGCAGCTTGACTAGCGGCACAGATACGCAGTATTTT.

The V gene is TRBV5-1, the J gene TRBJ2-5; TRBD2 aligns across 10 bases. The J segment lost 2 bases and the V segment lost 0 bases, leaving 4 bases of the junction unmatched. Germline V gene data show CDR1 as SGHRS and CDR2 as YFSETQ. The CDR3 is made up of 16 amino acids. The CDR3 DNA follows: TGCGCCAGCAGCTTGGATAGGACTAGCGGACAAGAGACCCAGTACTTC. It is translated as CASSLDRTSGQETQYF.

The table lists this clonotype with a count of one. V gene TRBV28 combines with J gene TRBJ2-7; 8 nucleotides agree with TRBD1. CDR1 and CDR2 from the germline V gene are MDHEN and SYDVKM. CDR3 size: 15 residues. The trim removed 6 bases at V and 4 bases at J, leaving 11 bases unmatched. The DNA of the CDR3 is TGTGCCAGCAGCCGTCTCCGGGACAGGCCTTACGAGCAGTACTTC. The encoded protein is CASSRLRDRPYEQYF.

J is TRBJ1-6 and V is TRBV30, with a weak D call TRBD1 (5 bases). CDR1 GTSNPN and CDR2 SVGIG come from the germline V gene (reference sequence). The CDR3 totals 15 residues. The germline V and J ends were trimmed by 2 bases and 10 bases, with 18 bases remaining between them. This CDR3 is CAWSPRGAMRSPLHF. CDR3 nucleotide sequence: TGTGCCTGGAGTCCAAGAGGGGCTATGCGATCACCCCTCCACTTT.